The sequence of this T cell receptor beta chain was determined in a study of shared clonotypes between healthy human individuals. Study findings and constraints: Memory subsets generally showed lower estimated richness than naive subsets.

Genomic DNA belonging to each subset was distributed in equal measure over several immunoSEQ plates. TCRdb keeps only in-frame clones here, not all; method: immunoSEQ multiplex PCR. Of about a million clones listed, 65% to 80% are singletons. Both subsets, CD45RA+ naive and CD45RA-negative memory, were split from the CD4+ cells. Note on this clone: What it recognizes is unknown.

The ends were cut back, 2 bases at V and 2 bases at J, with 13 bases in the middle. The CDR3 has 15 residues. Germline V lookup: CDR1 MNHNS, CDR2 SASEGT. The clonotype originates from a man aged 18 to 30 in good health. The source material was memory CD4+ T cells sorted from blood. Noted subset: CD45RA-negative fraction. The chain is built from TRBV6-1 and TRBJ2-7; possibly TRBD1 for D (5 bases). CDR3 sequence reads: CASSEHGQGPYEQYF. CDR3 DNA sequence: TGTGCCAGCAGTGAACATGGCCAGGGTCCCTACGAGCAGTACTTC.